A single sample gave rise to the 6 T cell receptor beta chains below, sequenced in a study of cytomegalovirus exposure and HLA in healthy donors. The primer mix had 60 Vbeta and 13 Jbeta primers. Profiling relied on immunoSEQ multiplex PCR, and the TCRdb table lists in-frame clones only, not all of them. Among under 150,000 clones listed, roughly 79% were seen once. The sample comprised PBMCs. Every receptor here comes from a man aged 30-40 years in good health and CMV-seropositive.

V is TRBV7-2 and J is TRBJ2-1, with 10 bases aligning to TRBD1. The CDR3 is 14 residues long. Germline CDR1 SGHTA, CDR2 FQGNSA. The V segment lost 5 bases and the J segment 7 bases; nucleotides outside the gene matches: 5. CDR3 DNA: TGTGCCAGCAGCCGGGACAGGGGCGGGAATGAGCAGTTCTTC. As protein: CASSRDRGGNEQFF.

A note on this clone: The same CDR3 can be traced to other DNA sequences in this sample. The chain has TRBV7-9 and TRBJ2-1; TRBD1 agrees at 8 bases. V gave up 1 base and J gave up 5 bases; unmatched junction bases: 4. The V gene's germline CDR1 is SEHNR and CDR2 FQNEAQ (reference sequence). CDR3 length: 15 amino acids. CDR3 sequence: CASSLGQGADNEQFF. DNA of the CDR3: TGTGCCAGCAGCTTAGGGCAGGGGGCGGACAATGAGCAGTTCTTC. Variable domain in full (rest from reference TRBV7-9 and TRBJ2-1): DTGVSQNPRHKITKRGQNVTFRCDPISEHNRLYWYRQTLGQGPEFLTYFQNEAQLEKSRLLSDRFSAERPKGSFSTLEIQRTEQGDSAMYLCASSLGQGADNEQFFGPGTRLTVL.

V gene TRBV6-5 combines with J gene TRBJ1-1; D not certain. Looked up from germline, CDR1 is MNHEY and CDR2 is SVGAGI. V was cut by 6 bases and J by 3 bases, with 14 bases left in between. The CDR3 loop spans 14 amino acids. CDR3 amino acids: CASSYIKGDTEAFF. The DNA of the CDR3 is TGTGCCAGCAGCTATATTAAGGGAGACACTGAAGCTTTCTTT.

The chain has TRBV5-1 and TRBJ1-3, with 9 bases aligning to TRBD1. Germline V lookup: CDR1 SGHRS, CDR2 YFSETQ. V lost 0 bases to trimming and J lost 2 bases; unmatched junction nucleotides: 3. The CDR3 runs to 16 residues. The chain's CDR3 is CASSLGTGGPGNTIYF. The CDR3 DNA sequence: TGCGCCAGCAGCTTGGGCACAGGGGGCCCTGGAAACACCATATATTTT.

This clone was detected only a few times. The chain is built from TRBV6-5 and TRBJ2-2; tentative D call: TRBD2 (6 bases). Germline loops: CDR1 MNHEY, CDR2 SVGAGI. V was cut by 6 bases and J by 8 bases, with 16 bases left in between. The CDR3 loop spans 14 amino acids. The CDR3 reads CASRVGTERGELFF. CDR3 in DNA: TGTGCCAGCAGGGTCGGGACTGAGCGTGGGGAGCTGTTTTTT.

The chain recombines TRBV30 with TRBJ2-2; D possibly corresponds to TRBD2 (7 bases). Germline CDR1 and CDR2: GTSNPN and SVGIG (reference sequence). V was trimmed by 5 bases and J by 0 bases, leaving 19 bases between them. This CDR3 is built from 17 residues. The CDR3 protein is CAWSGAPGGANTGELFF. DNA of the CDR3: TGTGCCTGGTCGGGGGCCCCGGGGGGCGCGAACACCGGGGAGCTGTTTTTT.